The clone carrying this TCR beta chain has only a few counts. Looked up from germline, CDR1 is GTSNPN and CDR2 is SVGIG (reference sequence). V lost 0 bases, J lost 4 bases, and 31 bases lay in between. The CDR3 is made up of 21 amino acids. Clones were read by immunoSEQ multiplex PCR, and TCRdb kept only the in-frame ones, dropping some. Found here are 180,000 or so clones, about 85% of them singletons; the top ten hold about 14%. These data come from a study of blood T cell repertoires in COVID-19. The wider study: Samples came from the United States, Italy and Spain, spanning acute and convalescent COVID-19.

Seattle patient enrollment occurred during active infection, with longitudinal follow-up thereafter. The TCR originated in a woman in her seventies with COVID-19, enrolled during active disease. The specimen sequenced was peripheral blood. The V and J genes are TRBV30 and TRBJ1-5; the D gene is possibly TRBD1 (5 bases). The CDR3: CAWSVPKGQGTFFRMNQPQHF. CDR3 nucleotides: TGTGCCTGGAGTGTACCAAAAGGCCAAGGGACTTTCTTTCGAATGAATCAGCCCCAGCATTTT.